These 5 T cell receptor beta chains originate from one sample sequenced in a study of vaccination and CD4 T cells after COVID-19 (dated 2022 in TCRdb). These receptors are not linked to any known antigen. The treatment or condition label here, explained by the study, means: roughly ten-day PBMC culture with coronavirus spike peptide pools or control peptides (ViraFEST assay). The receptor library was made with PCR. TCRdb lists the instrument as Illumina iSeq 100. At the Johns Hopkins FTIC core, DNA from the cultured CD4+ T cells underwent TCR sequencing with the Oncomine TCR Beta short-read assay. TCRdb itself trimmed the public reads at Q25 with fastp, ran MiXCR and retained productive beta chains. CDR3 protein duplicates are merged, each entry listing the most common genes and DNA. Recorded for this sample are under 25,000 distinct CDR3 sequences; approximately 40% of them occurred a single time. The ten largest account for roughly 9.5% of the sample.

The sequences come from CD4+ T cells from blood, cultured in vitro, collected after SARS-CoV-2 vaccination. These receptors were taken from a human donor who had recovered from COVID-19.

This CDR3 reads CASSYYGGDYGYTF. In DNA, the CDR3 is TGTGCCAGCAGTTACTACGGAGGGGACTATGGCTACACCTTC. V is TRBV6-5 and J is TRBJ1-2; the D gene is possibly TRBD1 (5 bases). Per germline, CDR1 MNHEY and CDR2 SVGAGI. The germline V and J ends were trimmed by 1 base and 3 bases, with 9 bases remaining between them. This CDR3 is built from 14 residues.

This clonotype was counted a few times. The CDR3 DNA reads as TGTGCCAGCGGGTCCCCAGGGAATGAGCAGTTCTTC. This sequence encodes CASGSPGNEQFF. The V and J genes are TRBV7-3 and TRBJ2-1; a weak D match, TRBD1 (5 bases). This CDR3 is 12 amino acids long. From germline, CDR1 is SGHTA and CDR2 FQGTGA. V was trimmed by 8 bases and J by 7 bases, leaving 12 bases between them.

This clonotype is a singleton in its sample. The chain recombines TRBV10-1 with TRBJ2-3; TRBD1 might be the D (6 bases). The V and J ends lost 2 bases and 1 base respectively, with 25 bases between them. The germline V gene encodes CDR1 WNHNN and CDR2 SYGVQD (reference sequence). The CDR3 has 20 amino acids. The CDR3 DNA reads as TGCGCCAGCAGTGAGATTATAATTACCAAACAGGGTTTGGGCACAGATACGCAGTATTTT. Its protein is CASSEIIITKQGLGTDTQYF.

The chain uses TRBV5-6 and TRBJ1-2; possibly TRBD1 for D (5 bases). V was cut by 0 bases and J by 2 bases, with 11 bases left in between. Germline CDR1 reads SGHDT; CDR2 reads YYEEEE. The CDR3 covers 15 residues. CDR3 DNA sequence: TGTGCCAGCAGCTTGGCCGGGGGTCCAAACTATGGCTACACCTTC. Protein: CASSLAGGPNYGYTF.

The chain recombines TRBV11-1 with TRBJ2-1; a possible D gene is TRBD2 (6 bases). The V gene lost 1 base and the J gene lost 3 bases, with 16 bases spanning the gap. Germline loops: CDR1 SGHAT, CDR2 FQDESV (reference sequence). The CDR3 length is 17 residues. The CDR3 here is CASSLGPGGPRYNEQFF. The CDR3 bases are TGTGCCAGCAGCTTAGGCCCCGGGGGACCGCGCTACAATGAGCAGTTCTTC.